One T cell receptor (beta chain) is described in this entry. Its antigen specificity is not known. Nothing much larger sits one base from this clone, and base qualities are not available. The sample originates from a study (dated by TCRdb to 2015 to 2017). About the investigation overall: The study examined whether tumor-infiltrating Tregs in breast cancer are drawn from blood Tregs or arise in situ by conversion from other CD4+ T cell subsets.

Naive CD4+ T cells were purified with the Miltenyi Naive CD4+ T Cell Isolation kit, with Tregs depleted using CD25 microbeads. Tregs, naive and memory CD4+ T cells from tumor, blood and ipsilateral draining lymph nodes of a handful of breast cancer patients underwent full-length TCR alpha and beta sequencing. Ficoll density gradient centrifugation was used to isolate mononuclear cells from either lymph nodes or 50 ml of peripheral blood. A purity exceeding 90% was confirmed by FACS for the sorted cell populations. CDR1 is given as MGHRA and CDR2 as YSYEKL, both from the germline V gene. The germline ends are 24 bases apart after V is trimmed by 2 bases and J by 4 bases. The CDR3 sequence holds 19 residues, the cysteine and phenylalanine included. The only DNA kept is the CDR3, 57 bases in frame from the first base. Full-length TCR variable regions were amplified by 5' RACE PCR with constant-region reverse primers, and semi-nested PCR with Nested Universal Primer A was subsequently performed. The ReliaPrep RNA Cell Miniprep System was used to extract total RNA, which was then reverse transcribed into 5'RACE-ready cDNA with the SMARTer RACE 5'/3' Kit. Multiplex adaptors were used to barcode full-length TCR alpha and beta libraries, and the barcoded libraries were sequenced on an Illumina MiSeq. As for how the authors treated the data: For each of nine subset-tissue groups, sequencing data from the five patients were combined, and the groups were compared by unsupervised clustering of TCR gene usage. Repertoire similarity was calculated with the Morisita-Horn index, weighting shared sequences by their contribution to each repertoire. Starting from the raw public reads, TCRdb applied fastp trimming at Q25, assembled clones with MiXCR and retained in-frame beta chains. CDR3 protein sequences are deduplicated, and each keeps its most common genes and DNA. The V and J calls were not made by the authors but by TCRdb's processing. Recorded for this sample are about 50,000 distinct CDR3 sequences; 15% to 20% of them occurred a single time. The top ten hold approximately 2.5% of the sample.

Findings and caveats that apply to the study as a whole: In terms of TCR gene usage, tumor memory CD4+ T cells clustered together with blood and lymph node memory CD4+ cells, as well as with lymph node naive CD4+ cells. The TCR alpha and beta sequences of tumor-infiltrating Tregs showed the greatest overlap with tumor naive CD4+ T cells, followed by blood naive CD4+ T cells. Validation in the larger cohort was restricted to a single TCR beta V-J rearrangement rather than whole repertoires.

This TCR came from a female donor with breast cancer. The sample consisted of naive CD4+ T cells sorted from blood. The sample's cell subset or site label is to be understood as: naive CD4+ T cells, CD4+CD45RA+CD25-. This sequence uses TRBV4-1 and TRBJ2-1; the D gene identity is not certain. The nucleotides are TGCGCCAGCAGCCAATGGGGTCCGGACCAAACTACGACTTACAATGAGCAGTTCTTC. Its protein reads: CASSQWGPDQTTTYNEQFF.